The next 9 T cell receptor beta chains were all read from a single sample in a study of control samples from healthy donors and cancer patients. Produced via immunoSEQ multiplex PCR; TCRdb's table is partial and in-frame only. The sample records around 90,000 clones, approximately 86% being singletons. Sequencing used blood. The source is a man between 25 and 39 years old in good health.

J is TRBJ2-4 and V is TRBV9; 8 bases map to TRBD2. Germline V lookup: CDR1 SGDLS, CDR2 YYNGEE. Germline trimming cut 0 bases from V and 6 bases from J; bases unmatched to any gene: 2. The CDR3 extends over 14 amino acids. CDR3 loop: CASSVASGGNIQYF. The CDR3 DNA reads as TGTGCCAGCAGCGTAGCCAGCGGGGGAAACATTCAGTACTTC.

This clone was seen once. The genes are TRBV6-5 and TRBJ2-3, with D perhaps given as TRBD1 or TRBD2 (5 bases each). The CDR3 is 13 amino acids. V was cut by 0 bases and J by 4 bases, with 5 bases left in between. The germline gives CDR1 MNHEY, CDR2 SVGAGI. The CDR3 sequence is CASSYSGADTQYF. The CDR3 DNA sequence: TGTGCCAGCAGTTACTCGGGGGCAGATACGCAGTATTTT.

The chain recombines TRBV29-1 with TRBJ1-1; 12 nucleotides line up with TRBD1. V dropped 4 bases and J dropped 4; count of bases not matched to a gene: 10. CDR1 SQVTM and CDR2 ANQGSEA come from the germline V gene. This CDR3 has 16 amino acids. The CDR3 region has the DNA TGCAGCGTTGGGGCTCCGGGACAGGGGGCGCGCACTGAAGCTTTCTTT. Encoded protein: CSVGAPGQGARTEAFF.

J is TRBJ2-1 and V is TRBV6-6; no reliable D call. This CDR3 spans 14 amino acids. The germline V gene has CDR1 MNHNY and CDR2 SVGAGI (reference sequence). The V end lost 6 bases, the J end lost 0 bases, and 9 bases lay between the germline ends. CDR3 bases: TGTGCCAGCAGCTCTTATAGCTCCTACAATGAGCAGTTCTTC. Its translation: CASSSYSSYNEQFF.

The V and J genes are TRBV10-2 and TRBJ2-7; 12 bases align to TRBD2. Unmatched junction bases numbered 4, after V lost 3 bases and J lost 1 base. The V gene's germline CDR1 is WSHSY and CDR2 SAAADI. This CDR3 has 16 amino acids. The CDR3 region has the DNA TGCGCCAGCAGTGACTGGACTAGCGGGGTATCCTACGAGCAGTACTTC. Encoded protein: CASSDWTSGVSYEQYF.

The chain combines TRBV5-5 with TRBJ1-1, with a possible D match to TRBD1 (5 bases). This CDR3 has 16 amino acids. Trimming removed 4 bases from V and 0 bases from J, with 16 bases in between. Germline loops: CDR1 SGHKS, CDR2 YYEKEE (reference sequence). This chain's CDR3 is CASSASSGTVNTEAFF. The CDR3 DNA reads as TGTGCCAGCAGCGCATCCTCCGGGACGGTGAACACTGAAGCTTTCTTT.

V usage is TRBV6-5 and J usage is TRBJ1-2; a possible D gene is TRBD1 (6 bases). The CDR3 is made up of 12 amino acids. Looked up from germline, CDR1 is MNHEY and CDR2 is SVGAGI. V was cut by 6 bases and J by 10 bases, with 15 bases left in between. CDR3 amino acids: CASRAGAWDYTF. For the CDR3, the DNA is TGTGCCAGCAGGGCAGGGGCCTGGGACTACACCTTC.

This clone was detected once. V usage is TRBV19 and J usage is TRBJ2-1; TRBD2 aligns across 8 bases. The CDR3 totals 15 residues. J was trimmed by 2 bases and V by 3 bases; bases with no gene match: 3. CDR1 is LNHDA and CDR2 is SQIVND in the germline V gene (reference sequence). CDR3 bases: TGTGCCAGTAGTATCGTAGCGGGGCCCTACAATGAGCAGTTCTTC. Its protein product is CASSIVAGPYNEQFF.

V gene TRBV10-1 combines with J gene TRBJ2-3, with 11 bases that match TRBD2. The V gene's germline CDR1 is WNHNN and CDR2 SYGVQD (reference sequence). CDR3 size: 15 residues. V was clipped by 6 bases and J by 4 bases; unmatched bases: 6. The CDR3 spells CASSLTSGVADTQYF. The CDR3 DNA follows: TGCGCCAGCAGCCTGACTAGCGGGGTCGCAGATACGCAGTATTTT.